The rows below give T cell receptor beta chains drawn from one sample of a study of human T cells and chemical hapten exposure. Each CDR3 protein gets one entry after TCRdb re-called the RACE reads with MiXCR. Of nearly 350,000 distinct CDR3 sequences listed, under 8% are singletons. The sample was whole blood, taken in connection with sensitization to the hapten diphenylcyclopropenone (DPC). These receptors were obtained from a woman younger than 35 with alopecia areata. Some clones in this sample may be carry-over from other donors' samples. CDR3s include the opening cysteine and the closing phenylalanine or tryptophan. Fields, in order: V gene, J gene, clone size, D gene, CDR3 protein, CDR3 DNA. The D gene is left open where the match is weak. Where a row states a size, it is once, few, many or the class of an expanded clone; other rows omit it.

>TRBV29-1|TRBJ2-5|few|TRBD2
CSVEGREGIIQETQYF
TGCAGCGTTGAAGGGCGGGAGGGGATCATCCAAGAGACCCAGTACTTC
>TRBV11-2|TRBJ2-3|many|TRBD2
CASSFFPLAGEGDTQYF
TGTGCCAGCAGCTTCTTCCCGTTAGCGGGGGAGGGAGATACGCAGTATTTT
>TRBV25-1|TRBJ1-1|many|-
CASSIYRDRDTEAFF
TGTGCCAGCAGTATTTACCGGGACCGCGACACTGAAGCTTTCTTT
>TRBV13|TRBJ1-2|-|-
CASSRSGPRGYGYTF
TGTGCCAGCAGCCGGTCCGGGCCCCGAGGCTATGGCTACACCTTC
>TRBV28|TRBJ1-5|few|-
CASSFLGRLSNQPQHF
TGTGCCAGCAGTTTCCTAGGACGCTTAAGCAATCAGCCCCAGCATTTT
>TRBV14|TRBJ1-2|few|TRBD1
CASSPGGASYGYTF
TGTGCCAGCAGCCCAGGGGGCGCGAGCTATGGCTACACCTTC
>TRBV10-3|TRBJ1-1|-|TRBD1
CAISLGQVGYTEAFF
TGTGCCATCAGTCTGGGACAGGTGGGTTACACTGAAGCTTTCTTT
>TRBV6-2/TRBV6-3|TRBJ1-6|-|TRBD1
CASSPGQGPPGISPLHF
TGTGCCAGTTCACCGGGACAGGGACCTCCTGGGATCAGTCCCCTCCACTTT
>TRBV6-5|TRBJ2-3|many|-
CASSLHGTAGTDTQYF
TGTGCCAGCAGTTTACATGGGACCGCCGGCACAGATACGCAGTATTTT
>TRBV20-1|TRBJ2-1|many|TRBD2
CSAPRTSNEQFF
TGCAGTGCTCCGCGGACTAGCAATGAGCAGTTCTTC
>TRBV29-1|TRBJ1-1|-|-
CSVEATAMGTGAFF
TGCAGCGTTGAAGCCACGGCCATGGGGACTGGAGCTTTCTTT
>TRBV10-3|TRBJ2-7|many|TRBD1
CATGADRGREQYF
TGTGCCACCGGGGCGGACAGGGGAAGGGAGCAGTACTTC
>TRBV12-3/TRBV12-4|TRBJ2-3|many|-
CASSHTDTDTQYF
TGTGCCAGCAGCCATACAGATACAGATACGCAGTATTTT
>TRBV27|TRBJ2-7|-|TRBD2
CASSSERGLSYEQYF
TGTGCCAGCAGTTCCGAGCGGGGGCTCTCCTACGAGCAGTACTTC
>TRBV15|TRBJ1-1|-|TRBD1
CATSRLGTGVGNTEAFF
TGTGCCACCAGCAGATTAGGGACAGGGGTTGGGAACACTGAAGCTTTCTTT
>TRBV7-2|TRBJ2-1|-|TRBD2
CASRSWGGSLNNEQFF
TGTGCCAGCAGATCCTGGGGGGGGAGTTTAAATAATGAGCAGTTCTTC
>TRBV12-3/TRBV12-4|TRBJ2-7|many|-
CASTRSLNSAQYF
TGTGCCAGCACTAGAAGTCTGAATAGTGCGCAGTACTTC
>TRBV20-1|TRBJ2-5|many|TRBD1
CSAGDREGVETQYF
TGCAGTGCTGGGGACAGGGAAGGGGTAGAGACCCAGTACTTC
>TRBV10-3|TRBJ2-4|few|TRBD2
CAISVSAGGPNRNIQYF
TGTGCCATCAGTGTTTCAGCGGGGGGGCCAAATCGAAACATTCAGTACTTC
>TRBV3-1|TRBJ2-3|-|-
CASSHPGSTADTQYF
TGTGCCAGCAGCCACCCCGGGAGCACCGCCGATACGCAGTATTTT
>TRBV18|TRBJ1-4|few|-
CASSPTTNEKLFF
TGTGCCAGCTCACCGACAACTAATGAAAAACTGTTTTTT
>TRBV7-2|TRBJ2-3|-|-
CASSLGTASTDPQYF
TGTGCCAGCAGCTTAGGAACAGCCAGCACAGATCCGCAGTATTTT
>TRBV20-1|TRBJ2-7|few|-
CSASRVTEQYF
TGCAGTGCTTCGAGGGTAACCGAGCAGTACTTC
>TRBV7-2|TRBJ2-7|many|-
CASSPRPLLREQYF
TGTGCCAGCAGCCCGAGGCCCCTTTTGAGGGAGCAGTACTTC
>TRBV3-1|TRBJ1-5|-|-
CASSQDTGSRQPQHF
TGTGCCAGCAGCCAAGACACAGGGAGCCGACAGCCCCAGCATTTT
>TRBV12-3/TRBV12-4|TRBJ1-1|few|-
CASSPQGRAEAFF
TGTGCCAGCAGCCCACAGGGAAGGGCTGAAGCTTTCTTT
>TRBV29-1|TRBJ2-3|many|-
CSVGLGDTQYF
TGCAGCGTTGGTCTTGGAGATACGCAGTATTTT
>TRBV2|TRBJ1-2|-|-
CASSEKQGSYGYTF
TGTGCCAGCAGTGAAAAGCAGGGGTCCTATGGCTACACCTTC
>TRBV28|TRBJ2-7|few|-
CASSLDPIYEQYF
TGTGCCAGCAGTTTAGATCCGATCTACGAGCAGTACTTC
>TRBV27|TRBJ1-6|few|-
CASSLTDNHNSPLHF
TGTGCCAGCAGTCTTACAGATAACCATAATTCACCCCTCCACTTT
>TRBV6-6|TRBJ1-2|-|-
CASTKLREF
TGTGCCAGCACTAAACTCAGGGAATTC
>TRBV6-5|TRBJ1-4|many|-
CASSTPQTPPGKLFF
TGTGCCAGCAGTACACCTCAGACTCCGCCTGGAAAACTGTTTTTT
>TRBV3-1|TRBJ2-3|many|-
CASSQELQDTQYF
TGTGCCAGCAGCCAAGAATTACAAGATACGCAGTATTTT
>TRBV9|TRBJ2-7|many|TRBD2
CASSVSLGRGAYEQYF
TGTGCCAGCAGCGTAAGCCTGGGACGGGGGGCCTACGAGCAGTACTTC
>TRBV4-3|TRBJ1-1|few|-
CASSQDRRPPDTEAFF
TGCGCCAGCAGCCAAGATCGTAGGCCCCCCGACACTGAAGCTTTCTTT
>TRBV5-6|TRBJ2-2|-|-
CASSLSAAGELFF
TGTGCCAGCAGCTTGTCGGCGGCCGGGGAGCTGTTTTTT
>TRBV5-1|TRBJ2-2|many|-
CASSLAGQSNTGELFF
TGCGCCAGCAGCTTGGCCGGACAGTCGAACACCGGGGAGCTGTTTTTT
>TRBV5-1|TRBJ1-4|-|TRBD1
CASSPDRAYEKLFF
TGCGCCAGCAGCCCTGACAGGGCCTATGAAAAACTGTTTTTT
>TRBV5-1|TRBJ2-1|-|-
CASSLFTGTNEQFF
TGCGCCAGCAGCTTGTTCACAGGGACCAATGAGCAGTTCTTC
>TRBV20-1|TRBJ2-5|-|TRBD1
CSAPPTGRETQYF
TGCAGTGCTCCCCCGACAGGGCGGGAGACCCAGTACTTC
>TRBV10-3|TRBJ1-3|many|-
CAISEPGNTIYF
TGTGCCATCAGTGAACCTGGAAACACCATATATTTT
>TRBV11-2|TRBJ2-3|-|-
CASSLVSGGLTDTQYF
TGTGCCAGCAGCTTAGTCTCTGGCGGTCTCACAGATACGCAGTATTTT
>TRBV7-9|TRBJ2-7|many|-
CASSLMQGSEQYF
TGTGCCAGCAGCTTAATGCAGGGAAGCGAGCAGTACTTC
>TRBV6-6|TRBJ1-1|-|-
CASSIRGLLNTEAFF
TGTGCCAGCAGTATTCGGGGGCTTCTGAACACTGAAGCTTTCTTT
>TRBV7-2|TRBJ2-6|few|-
CASSLGQGRSGANVLTF
TGTGCCAGCAGCCTAGGACAAGGGCGCTCTGGGGCCAACGTCCTGACTTTC
>TRBV4-1|TRBJ2-1|-|TRBD2
CASSQGLAGGPSSYNEQFF
TGCGCCAGCAGCCAAGGACTAGCGGGGGGCCCTAGCTCCTACAATGAGCAGTTCTTC
>TRBV4-3|TRBJ2-7|many|-
CASSHQTDQRYEQYF
TGCGCCAGCAGCCACCAGACGGACCAGCGCTACGAGCAGTACTTC
>TRBV7-9|TRBJ2-2|few|-
CASSLVGNIIKNTGELFF
TGTGCCAGCAGCTTAGTGGGGAACATAATAAAGAACACCGGGGAGCTGTTTTTT
>TRBV18|TRBJ1-4|-|-
CASSPLDAEGEKLFF
TGTGCCAGCTCACCATTAGACGCAGAGGGAGAAAAACTGTTTTTT
>TRBV7-8|TRBJ2-1|-|TRBD2
CASSSFPSGLSSYNEHFF
TGTGCCAGCAGCTCGTTTCCTAGCGGGCTGAGCTCCTACAATGAGCATTTCTTC
>TRBV7-9|TRBJ2-3|many|TRBD1
CASSRTGADTQYF
TGTGCCAGCAGCCGGACAGGGGCCGATACGCAGTATTTT
>TRBV29-1|TRBJ1-1|-|TRBD1
CTSTGQGTTEAFF
TGCACCTCTACCGGACAGGGAACAACTGAAGCTTTCTTT
>TRBV2|TRBJ1-1|-|-
CATKTDINTEAFF
TGTGCCACCAAGACAGACATTAACACTGAAGCTTTCTTT
>TRBV4-3|TRBJ1-5|-|TRBD1
CASSQEQGWNQPQHF
TGCGCCAGCAGCCAGGAACAGGGGTGGAATCAGCCCCAGCATTTT
>TRBV14|TRBJ1-1|-|-
CASSQLTGLNTEAFF
TGTGCCAGCAGCCAATTGACAGGCCTGAACACTGAAGCTTTCTTT
>TRBV7-3|TRBJ1-6|few|TRBD1
CASSVRQGSHSPLHF
TGTGCCAGCAGCGTTCGACAGGGGTCGCATTCACCCCTCCACTTT
>TRBV27|TRBJ2-3|few|-
CASSSAWQRRTDTQYF
TGTGCCAGCAGTTCGGCGTGGCAGCGACGCACAGATACGCAGTATTTT
>TRBV7-2|TRBJ1-1|-|-
CASSLRGIGEAFF
TGTGCCAGCAGCTTAAGGGGGATAGGTGAAGCTTTCTTT
>TRBV7-3|TRBJ2-3|many|TRBD2
CASSPLAGGAVDTQYF
TGTGCCAGCAGCCCCTTAGCGGGGGGGGCTGTAGATACGCAGTATTTT